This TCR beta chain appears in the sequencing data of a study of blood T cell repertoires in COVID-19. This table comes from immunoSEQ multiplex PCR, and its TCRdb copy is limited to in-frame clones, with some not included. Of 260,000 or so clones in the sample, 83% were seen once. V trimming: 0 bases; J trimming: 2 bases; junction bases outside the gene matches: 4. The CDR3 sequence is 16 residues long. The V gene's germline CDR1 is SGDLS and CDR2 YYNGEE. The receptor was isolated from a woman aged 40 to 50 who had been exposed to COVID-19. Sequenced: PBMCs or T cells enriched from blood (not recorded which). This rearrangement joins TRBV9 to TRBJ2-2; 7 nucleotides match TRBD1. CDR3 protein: CASSVGQGSNTGELFF. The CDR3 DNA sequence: TGTGCCAGCAGCGTAGGACAGGGAAGCAACACCGGGGAGCTGTTTTTT. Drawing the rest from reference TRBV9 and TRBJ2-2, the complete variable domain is DSGVTQTPKHLITATGQRVTLRCSPRSGDLSVYWYQQSLDQGLQFLIQYYNGEERAKGNILERFSAQQFPDLHSELNLSSLELGDSALYFCASSVGQGSNTGELFFGEGSRLTVL.